A selection of T cell receptor beta chains follows, all from one sample in a study of cytomegalovirus exposure and HLA in healthy donors. Clones were read by immunoSEQ multiplex PCR, and TCRdb kept only the in-frame ones, dropping some. The data show some 120,000 clones, less than 75% seen once. Input material: PBMCs. The receptors stem from a middle-aged woman in good health and CMV-seropositive. CDR3s include the opening cysteine and the closing phenylalanine or tryptophan. The D gene is left open where the match is weak. Clone size appears in some rows only: once, few, many, or a class for an expanded clone.

abundance: .
j_gene: TRBJ2-1
v_gene: TRBV29-1
d_gene: .
CDR3aa: CSVEGRGSYNEQFF
CDR3nt: TGCAGCGTTGAAGGCAGGGGCTCCTACAATGAGCAGTTCTTC

abundance: few
j_gene: TRBJ1-2
v_gene: TRBV19
d_gene: TRBD1
CDR3aa: CASGPGQRRAGSGYTF
CDR3nt: TGTGCCAGTGGACCGGGACAGCGACGGGCGGGGTCGGGCTACACCTTC

abundance: .
j_gene: TRBJ1-2
v_gene: TRBV5-4
d_gene: .
CDR3aa: CASSLYIVANSWGDGYTF
CDR3nt: TGTGCCAGCAGCTTGTATATAGTCGCAAACAGCTGGGGGGATGGCTACACCTTC

abundance: .
j_gene: TRBJ1-1
v_gene: TRBV5-4
d_gene: .
CDR3aa: CASSLGGGSTEAFF
CDR3nt: TGTGCCAGCAGCTTGGGCGGGGGGAGCACTGAAGCTTTCTTT

abundance: .
j_gene: TRBJ2-4
v_gene: TRBV30
d_gene: TRBD2
CDR3aa: CAWSVPPLGGSLAKNIQYF
CDR3nt: TGTGCCTGGAGTGTACCTCCCTTGGGCGGGAGTTTAGCCAAAAACATTCAGTACTTC

abundance: once
j_gene: TRBJ1-2
v_gene: TRBV5-6
d_gene: TRBD1
CDR3aa: CASSLRSTGGKFGYTF
CDR3nt: TGTGCCAGCAGCTTGCGTTCGACAGGGGGGAAGTTTGGCTACACCTTC

abundance: .
j_gene: TRBJ2-7
v_gene: TRBV5-1
d_gene: .
CDR3aa: CASSAGQSTYEQYF
CDR3nt: TGCGCCAGCAGCGCGGGACAGAGCACCTACGAGCAGTACTTC

abundance: .
j_gene: TRBJ2-1
v_gene: TRBV7-3
d_gene: TRBD2
CDR3aa: CASSLSLAGARDEQFF
CDR3nt: TGTGCCAGCAGCTTAAGTCTAGCGGGAGCCCGGGATGAGCAGTTCTTC

abundance: .
j_gene: TRBJ2-7
v_gene: TRBV5-4
d_gene: TRBD2
CDR3aa: CASRIGGSGSSYEQYF
CDR3nt: TGTGCCAGCAGAATTGGAGGCAGCGGGAGTTCCTACGAGCAGTACTTC

abundance: .
j_gene: TRBJ1-4
v_gene: TRBV28
d_gene: .
CDR3aa: CASLGLINEKLFF
CDR3nt: TGTGCCAGCCTAGGACTGATTAATGAAAAACTGTTTTTT

abundance: .
j_gene: TRBJ1-4
v_gene: TRBV6-6
d_gene: .
CDR3aa: CASSRQDTEKLFF
CDR3nt: TGTGCCAGCAGCCGACAGGATACAGAAAAACTGTTTTTT

abundance: .
j_gene: TRBJ2-1
v_gene: TRBV5-4
d_gene: TRBD2
CDR3aa: CASSSGTSGVFGEQFF
CDR3nt: TGTGCCAGCAGCTCCGGGACTAGCGGTGTCTTCGGTGAGCAGTTCTTC

abundance: .
j_gene: TRBJ2-7
v_gene: TRBV7-2
d_gene: TRBD2
CDR3aa: CASSSSGRAWGEQYF
CDR3nt: TGTGCCAGCAGTAGTAGCGGGAGGGCCTGGGGAGAGCAGTACTTC

abundance: .
j_gene: TRBJ1-2
v_gene: TRBV11-2
d_gene: TRBD1
CDR3aa: CASSPIRDREYGYTF
CDR3nt: TGTGCCAGCAGCCCGATCCGGGACAGGGAGTATGGCTACACCTTC

abundance: once
j_gene: TRBJ2-7
v_gene: TRBV19
d_gene: .
CDR3aa: CASRNSGSPSYEQYF
CDR3nt: TGTGCCAGTAGAAACTCCGGGTCCCCCTCCTACGAGCAGTACTTC

abundance: .
j_gene: TRBJ1-4
v_gene: TRBV28
d_gene: .
CDR3aa: CASSLSGAGSMEKLFF
CDR3nt: TGTGCCAGCAGTTTATCCGGGGCGGGGTCTATGGAAAAACTGTTTTTT

abundance: .
j_gene: TRBJ2-1
v_gene: TRBV5-4
d_gene: TRBD2
CDR3aa: CASSLGSGGDNEQFF
CDR3nt: TGTGCCAGCAGTCTTGGGAGCGGGGGGGACAATGAGCAGTTCTTC

abundance: .
j_gene: TRBJ2-7
v_gene: TRBV5-4
d_gene: TRBD1
CDR3aa: CASRSGTGNYEQYF
CDR3nt: TGTGCCAGCAGATCCGGGACAGGGAATTACGAGCAGTACTTC

abundance: .
j_gene: TRBJ1-4
v_gene: TRBV28
d_gene: TRBD1
CDR3aa: CASSSTYGQGEKLFF
CDR3nt: TGTGCCAGCAGTTCAACCTACGGACAGGGTGAAAAACTGTTTTTT

abundance: .
j_gene: TRBJ2-7
v_gene: TRBV5-1
d_gene: .
CDR3aa: CASSLDSGRDEQYF
CDR3nt: TGCGCCAGCAGTCTAGATTCTGGCAGGGACGAGCAGTACTTC

abundance: .
j_gene: TRBJ1-1
v_gene: TRBV7-3
d_gene: .
CDR3aa: CASSPDSRGTEAFF
CDR3nt: TGTGCCAGCAGCCCCGACTCCAGGGGCACTGAAGCTTTCTTT

abundance: .
j_gene: TRBJ1-2
v_gene: TRBV30
d_gene: .
CDR3aa: CAWTRQGCGYTF
CDR3nt: TGTGCCTGGACACGCCAGGGCTGTGGCTACACCTTC

abundance: .
j_gene: TRBJ2-5
v_gene: TRBV7-9
d_gene: TRBD2
CDR3aa: CASSQGLVQETQYF
CDR3nt: TGTGCCAGCAGCCAAGGACTAGTTCAAGAGACCCAGTACTTC

abundance: .
j_gene: TRBJ1-1
v_gene: TRBV6-5
d_gene: .
CDR3aa: CASSRTQNTEAFF
CDR3nt: TGTGCCAGCAGTCGGACTCAGAACACTGAAGCTTTCTTT

abundance: .
j_gene: TRBJ1-4
v_gene: TRBV19
d_gene: .
CDR3aa: CASSIDRDEKLFF
CDR3nt: TGTGCCAGTAGTATAGACAGGGATGAAAAACTGTTTTTT

abundance: .
j_gene: TRBJ1-2
v_gene: TRBV6-5
d_gene: TRBD1
CDR3aa: CASSLGQGLRGYTF
CDR3nt: TGTGCCAGCAGCCTTGGACAGGGGTTGAGGGGCTACACCTTC

abundance: .
j_gene: TRBJ1-5
v_gene: TRBV7-9
d_gene: TRBD1
CDR3aa: CASSLQGDQPQHF
CDR3nt: TGTGCCAGCAGCCTCCAGGGGGATCAGCCCCAGCATTTT

abundance: .
j_gene: TRBJ2-1
v_gene: TRBV2
d_gene: TRBD1
CDR3aa: CASSKTGEGYNEQFF
CDR3nt: TGTGCCAGCAGCAAGACAGGGGAAGGGTACAATGAGCAGTTCTTC

abundance: few
j_gene: TRBJ1-1
v_gene: TRBV29-1
d_gene: TRBD1
CDR3aa: CSVDRNRDRRNTEAFF
CDR3nt: TGCAGCGTTGATCGTAACAGGGACAGGAGGAACACTGAAGCTTTCTTT

abundance: .
j_gene: TRBJ2-3
v_gene: TRBV7-3
d_gene: .
CDR3aa: CASSSESTDTQYF
CDR3nt: TGTGCCAGCAGCTCTGAGAGCACAGATACGCAGTATTTT

abundance: .
j_gene: TRBJ2-1
v_gene: TRBV19
d_gene: TRBD2
CDR3aa: CASSIELPGLAGTSSYNEQFF
CDR3nt: TGTGCCAGTAGTATAGAGCTACCGGGACTAGCGGGGACGAGCTCCTACAATGAGCAGTTCTTC

abundance: .
j_gene: TRBJ2-7
v_gene: TRBV2
d_gene: TRBD2
CDR3aa: CASSEALSGWAFSGSFDEQYF
CDR3nt: TGTGCCAGCAGTGAAGCGCTTAGTGGTTGGGCCTTTAGCGGGAGTTTCGACGAGCAGTACTTC

abundance: .
j_gene: TRBJ1-2
v_gene: TRBV2
d_gene: .
CDR3aa: CASSDRRFQGYTF
CDR3nt: TGTGCCAGCAGTGACAGGCGCTTCCAAGGATACACCTTC

abundance: .
j_gene: TRBJ1-1
v_gene: TRBV30
d_gene: TRBD1
CDR3aa: CAKDRDNTEAFF
CDR3nt: TGTGCCAAGGACAGGGACAACACTGAAGCTTTCTTT

abundance: .
j_gene: TRBJ2-7
v_gene: TRBV7-9
d_gene: .
CDR3aa: CASSLVGSSYEQYF
CDR3nt: TGTGCCAGCAGCTTAGTGGGGAGCTCCTACGAGCAGTACTTC

abundance: .
j_gene: TRBJ1-4
v_gene: TRBV4-3
d_gene: .
CDR3aa: CASSQERGDGLFF
CDR3nt: TGCGCCAGCAGCCAAGAGCGGGGGGACGGGTTGTTTTTT

abundance: few
j_gene: TRBJ1-4
v_gene: TRBV2
d_gene: .
CDR3aa: CASSVWENEKLFF
CDR3nt: TGTGCCAGCAGCGTTTGGGAGAATGAAAAACTGTTTTTT

abundance: .
j_gene: TRBJ1-4
v_gene: TRBV7-9
d_gene: TRBD1
CDR3aa: CASSARGLGEKLFF
CDR3nt: TGTGCCAGCAGCGCCAGGGGGCTGGGGGAAAAACTGTTTTTT

abundance: .
j_gene: TRBJ2-7
v_gene: TRBV7-2
d_gene: TRBD2
CDR3aa: CASSSVAGVYEQYF
CDR3nt: TGTGCCAGCAGCTCGGTAGCGGGAGTCTACGAGCAGTACTTT

abundance: .
j_gene: TRBJ2-3
v_gene: TRBV29-1
d_gene: TRBD1
CDR3aa: CSVQDRGSRTDTQYF
CDR3nt: TGCAGCGTTCAGGACAGGGGGTCTCGTACAGATACGCAGTATTTT